This TCR beta chain is from a study of blood T cell repertoires in COVID-19. Authors' methods: Nucleated cell counts were estimated from reference gene primer amplification. The assay was immunoSEQ multiplex PCR, and TCRdb's table has in-frame clones only and misses some. Clonal size and the V and J genes are those of that table, whereas D and trimming came from the DNA. The table lists around 20,000 clones, roughly 85% of them singletons. Germline CDR1 is SGDLS and CDR2 is YYNGEE. The V end lost 3 bases, the J end lost 1 base, and 19 bases lay between the germline ends. The CDR3 runs 17 residues. This TCR was sampled from a man older than 75 with acute or convalescent COVID-19. The chain uses TRBV9 and TRBJ2-5; maybe TRBD2 (7 bases). The sequenced sample consisted of peripheral blood. The CDR3 here is CASSGAAGATSQETQYF. The CDR3 nucleotides read TGTGCCAGCAGCGGAGCGGCGGGGGCAACTTCCCAAGAGACCCAGTACTTC.